Listed below are T cell receptor beta chains from one sample, sequenced in a study of blood T cell repertoires in COVID-19. Some clones are missing from TCRdb's copy, which holds only in-frame ones; the method was immunoSEQ multiplex PCR. The table includes 180,000 or so clones, more than 75% detected once. Specimen: peripheral blood. These receptors were collected from a man aged 65 to 79 with acute or convalescent COVID-19. Both conserved end residues are part of each CDR3. The D gene is left open where the match is weak. For some rows the clone size is stated as once, few or many, or as a class when expanded; others skip it.

cdr3_nt	cdr3_aa	v_call	clone_size	d_call	j_call
TGTGCCAGCAGCTTGGGCGGGACAGGTGCTCTCTATGGCTACACCTTC	CASSLGGTGALYGYTF	TRBV5-5	few	TRBD1	TRBJ1-2
TGTGCCATACCGAGCGCGATAGCTTACAATGAGCAGTTCTTC	CAIPSAIAYNEQFF	TRBV7-9	once	NA	TRBJ2-1
TGTGCCAGCAGCTCCCGGCGGGGATCGGAGACCCAGTACTTC	CASSSRRGSETQYF	TRBV5-6	NA	NA	TRBJ2-5
TGTGCCAGCAGTGTGCTAGCGGGAAGCACAGATACGCAGTATTTT	CASSVLAGSTDTQYF	TRBV2	NA	TRBD2	TRBJ2-3
TGCGCCAGCAGCCACGGGAACTCTGGGGCCAACGTCCTGACTTTC	CASSHGNSGANVLTF	TRBV4-3	NA	NA	TRBJ2-6
TGTGCCAGCAGTCCTGGAGGGTTCAACTATGGCTACACCTTC	CASSPGGFNYGYTF	TRBV28	NA	NA	TRBJ1-2
TGTGCCAGCAGCCAAAGCCCCTTGAGTGTCTCCACGCAGTATTTT	CASSQSPLSVSTQYF	TRBV3-1/TRBV3-2	NA	NA	TRBJ2-3
TGTGCCAGCAGCTCCTATGGCGGGGTCCTTAGAGGGGAGCTGTTTTTT	CASSSYGGVLRGELFF	TRBV5-4	NA	NA	TRBJ2-2
TGTGCCAGCAGCGAGGGGGTCTGGACCGGGGAGCTGTTTTTT	CASSEGVWTGELFF	TRBV3-1/TRBV3-2	NA	NA	TRBJ2-2
TGTGCCAGCAGCCCGACTAGCGGGAGGGCCGCAGAGACCCAGTACTTC	CASSPTSGRAAETQYF	TRBV7-3	NA	TRBD2	TRBJ2-5
TGTGCCAGCAGTCGGGGGAGCGGGAGCTTCTATGAGCAGTTCTTC	CASSRGSGSFYEQFF	TRBV6-4	NA	TRBD2	TRBJ2-1
TGTGCCAGCAGCTTAGGACAGGGTTACGAGCAGTACTTC	CASSLGQGYEQYF	TRBV14	once	TRBD1	TRBJ2-7
TGCGCCAGCAGCTTGGATAGCGGCGACTACAATGAGCAGTTCTTC	CASSLDSGDYNEQFF	TRBV5-1	NA	NA	TRBJ2-1
TGTGCCAGCAGCTCACCCGGGACAGGGTGGAAAAACACCATATATTTT	CASSSPGTGWKNTIYF	TRBV7-8	NA	TRBD1	TRBJ1-3
TGTGCCAGCACCCCCGGGACTAGCAACAATGAGCAGTTCTTC	CASTPGTSNNEQFF	TRBV7-3	NA	TRBD2	TRBJ2-1
TGTGCCAGCAGTCTTACCGGGACATCTCGTATAGATACGCAGTATTTT	CASSLTGTSRIDTQYF	TRBV2	NA	NA	TRBJ2-3
TGTGCCAGCAGCATCCTGGACAGGGGACCCTCTGGAAACACCATATATTTT	CASSILDRGPSGNTIYF	TRBV13	NA	TRBD1	TRBJ1-3
TGTGCCAGCAGCCAAGATTCTGGCGGAGCCTACAATGAGCAGTTCTTC	CASSQDSGGAYNEQFF	TRBV3-1/TRBV3-2	few	NA	TRBJ2-1
TGTGCCTGGAGTGTCTCCCTGAACACTGAAGCTTTCTTT	CAWSVSLNTEAFF	TRBV30	NA	NA	TRBJ1-1
TGTGCCAGCAGCCATAACAGCTACGAGCAGTACTTC	CASSHNSYEQYF	TRBV7-9	NA	NA	TRBJ2-7
TGTGCCAGCAGCCCGCCTACTAGCGGGGCACAAAATGAGCAGTTCTTC	CASSPPTSGAQNEQFF	TRBV7-2	NA	TRBD2	TRBJ2-1
TGCGCCAGCAGCTTAGGACAGGGGGCAAGCTATGGCTACACCTTC	CASSLGQGASYGYTF	TRBV5-1	NA	TRBD1	TRBJ1-2
TGTGCCAGCAGCCCCCCCGTCCGGAGAACCGGGGAGCTGTTTTTT	CASSPPVRRTGELFF	TRBV6-5	NA	NA	TRBJ2-2
TGTGCCAGCAGCGTAGATAAGGGACTAGCGGGGGACACCGGGGAGCTGTTTTTT	CASSVDKGLAGDTGELFF	TRBV9	once	TRBD2	TRBJ2-2
TGTGCCAGCAGGGCCCCGGGGGCCTACGAGCAGTACTTC	CASRAPGAYEQYF	TRBV6-5	NA	NA	TRBJ2-7
TGTGCCAGCAATTCAGGGCTGCGCCTTCGAGAGACCCAGTACTTC	CASNSGLRLRETQYF	TRBV6-5	few	NA	TRBJ2-5
TGCGCCAGCACCCAAGGGGAGGGGGGAGAGACCCAGTACTTC	CASTQGEGGETQYF	TRBV4-1	NA	NA	TRBJ2-5
TGTGCTTCCGGGACAGGGGGCCCCTATGGCTACACCTTC	CASGTGGPYGYTF	TRBV5-4	NA	TRBD1	TRBJ1-2
TGTGCCAGCAGTTATGAGAGGACAGAGAACACTGAAGCTTTCTTT	CASSYERTENTEAFF	TRBV6-2/TRBV6-3	NA	NA	TRBJ1-1
TGTGCCAGCAGCCAACTAGCGGGGGAGCAGTACTTC	CASSQLAGEQYF	TRBV3-1/TRBV3-2	NA	TRBD2	TRBJ2-7
TGCGCCAGCAGCTGGGGGGCTAGCGGGCGGAGCTTCCAAGAGACCCAGTACTTC	CASSWGASGRSFQETQYF	TRBV5-1	NA	TRBD2	TRBJ2-5
TGTGCCAGTACCGTGACAGCTAGCAATCAGCCCCAGCATTTT	CASTVTASNQPQHF	TRBV19	NA	NA	TRBJ1-5
TGTGCCAGCAGCCAAGAATGGCAACAGGGAAAAAACATTCAGTACTTC	CASSQEWQQGKNIQYF	TRBV4-2	NA	NA	TRBJ2-4
TGTGCCAGCAGCCAAGATTCAGGCCCGCGGGAGGGCCGCGAGCAGTACTTC	CASSQDSGPREGREQYF	TRBV4-2	NA	TRBD2	TRBJ2-7
TGTGCCAGCAGCCCCACGGGACAGGCGAACACTGAAGCTTTCTTT	CASSPTGQANTEAFF	TRBV7-9	NA	TRBD1	TRBJ1-1
TGTGCCAGCAGCTTGACTAGGACCTCGCCAGAGACCCAGTACTTC	CASSLTRTSPETQYF	TRBV7-3	NA	NA	TRBJ2-5
TGTGCCAGTAGTAAGCGGCTAGCGGGAGTTAACGACTACAATGAGCAGTTCTTC	CASSKRLAGVNDYNEQFF	TRBV19	NA	TRBD2	TRBJ2-1
TGCGCCAGCAGCCCGGACAGGGGGTATGAAAAACTGTTTTTT	CASSPDRGYEKLFF	TRBV5-1	NA	TRBD1	TRBJ1-4
TGTGCCATCAGTGAGCCAGAGAACACTGAAGCTTTCTTT	CAISEPENTEAFF	TRBV10-3	NA	NA	TRBJ1-1
TGTGCCAGCAGCATACAGGGGGCTGCTGGAAACACCATATATTTT	CASSIQGAAGNTIYF	TRBV7-3	NA	TRBD1	TRBJ1-3
TGTGCCAGCAGTCGACAGGGTGGAAACACCATATATTTT	CASSRQGGNTIYF	TRBV7-8	once	TRBD1	TRBJ1-3
TGTGCCAGCAGCCAGACCGGACAGGGCTCCGATGGGCCCCAGCATTTT	CASSQTGQGSDGPQHF	TRBV5-5	NA	TRBD1	TRBJ1-5
TGTGCCAGCACTCCCGGGTATTTCACAGATACGCAGTATTTT	CASTPGYFTDTQYF	TRBV7-2	NA	NA	TRBJ2-3